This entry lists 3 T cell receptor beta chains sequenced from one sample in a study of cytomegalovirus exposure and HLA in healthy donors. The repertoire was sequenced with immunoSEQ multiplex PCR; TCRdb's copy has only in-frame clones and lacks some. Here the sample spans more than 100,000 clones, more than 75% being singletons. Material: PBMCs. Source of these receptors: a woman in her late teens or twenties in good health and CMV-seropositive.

The CDR3 coding sequence is TGTGCCAGCAGCTTATACAGGGGACGGACCGGGGAGCTGTTTTTT. As protein: CASSLYRGRTGELFF. This sequence joins TRBV7-3 and TRBJ2-2; 7 nucleotides align to TRBD1. Germline V gene data show CDR1 as SGHTA and CDR2 as FQGTGA. CDR3 length: 15 amino acids. The trim removed 2 bases at V and 5 bases at J, leaving 5 bases unmatched. The full variable domain, in which reference TRBV7-3 and TRBJ2-2 provide the parts outside the CDR3, is GAGVSQTPSNKVTEKGKYVELRCDPISGHTALYWYRQSLGQGPEFLIYFQGTGAADDSGLPNDRFFAVRPEGSVSTLKIQRTERGDSAVYLCASSLYRGRTGELFFGEGSRLTVL.

CDR3 sequence (DNA): TGTGCCAGCAGCCGAGCACAGGGTAGCACTGAAGCTTTCTTT. Translating it yields CASSRAQGSTEAFF. The genes are TRBV4-2 and TRBJ1-1; D is perhaps TRBD1 (6 bases). This CDR3 has 14 residues. Germline CDR1 is LGHNA and CDR2 is YNFKEQ. V dropped 4 bases and J dropped 4 bases, with 13 bases sitting between them.

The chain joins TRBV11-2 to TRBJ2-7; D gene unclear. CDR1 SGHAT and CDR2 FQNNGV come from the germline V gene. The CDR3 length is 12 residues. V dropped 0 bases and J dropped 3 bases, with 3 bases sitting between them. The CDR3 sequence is CASSLDNYEQYF. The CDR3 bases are TGTGCCAGCAGCTTAGACAACTACGAGCAGTACTTC.